A selection of T cell receptor beta chains follows, all from one sample in a study of shared clonotypes between healthy human individuals. The method was immunoSEQ multiplex PCR; TCRdb's version includes in-frame clones alone and lacks a portion of them. The table has a few million clones, roughly 90% seen once. Sample: naive CD4+ T cells from PBMCs. These receptors came from a man younger than 30 in good health. Some clones in this sample may be carry-over from other donors' samples. CDR3s include the opening cysteine and the closing phenylalanine or tryptophan. A D gene is named only where the DNA matches it firmly. A clone size is listed for some rows: how often the clone was seen (once, few, many), or a class if it is expanded.

abundance	v_gene	j_gene	len	d_gene	CDR3aa	CDR3nt
.	TRBV11-2	TRBJ2-1	16	.	CASSKWGRGVYNEQFF	TGTGCCAGCAGCAAGTGGGGGCGAGGGGTATACAATGAGCAGTTCTTC
.	TRBV9	TRBJ2-1	15	TRBD1	CASSAQGANYNEQFF	TGTGCCAGCAGCGCACAGGGGGCGAACTACAATGAGCAGTTCTTC
.	TRBV9	TRBJ2-2	19	.	CASSVVARGTSINTGELFF	TGTGCCAGCAGCGTAGTGGCTCGCGGGACCTCCATTAACACCGGGGAGCTGTTTTTT
.	TRBV28	TRBJ1-5	13	.	CASSFLSYQPQHF	TGTGCCAGCAGTTTTCTATCCTATCAGCCCCAGCATTTT
.	TRBV9	TRBJ2-1	16	.	CASSVGARSLYNEQFF	TGTGCCAGCAGCGTAGGAGCCAGAAGCCTCTACAATGAGCAGTTCTTC
.	TRBV7-8	TRBJ2-1	16	.	CASSLERIYTYNEQFF	TGTGCCAGCAGCTTAGAGCGAATTTATACATACAATGAGCAGTTCTTC
.	TRBV19	TRBJ1-5	15	.	CASSIPAIGNQPQHF	TGTGCCAGTAGTATCCCGGCCATTGGCAATCAGCCCCAGCATTTT
.	TRBV7-9	TRBJ2-2	14	.	CASSGGSNTGELFF	TGTGCCAGCAGCGGGGGGTCGAACACCGGGGAGCTGTTTTTT
.	TRBV7-2	TRBJ1-5	15	.	CASSLGRISNQPQHF	TGTGCCAGCAGCTTAGGACGGATTAGCAATCAGCCCCAGCATTTT
.	TRBV6-5	TRBJ2-7	14	.	CASRYMGGMNEQYF	TGTGCCAGCAGGTATATGGGCGGGATGAACGAGCAGTACTTC
.	TRBV7-3	TRBJ2-1	15	TRBD1	CASSLGISGGYEQFF	TGTGCCAGCAGCTTAGGTATATCAGGGGGATATGAGCAGTTCTTC
.	TRBV6-4	TRBJ2-1	13	.	CASSDITRGEQFF	TGTGCCAGCAGTGATATTACTCGGGGTGAGCAGTTCTTC
.	TRBV7-3	TRBJ2-2	13	TRBD1	CASSPWDRGELFF	TGTGCCAGCAGCCCGTGGGACAGGGGGGAGCTGTTTTTT
.	TRBV30	TRBJ2-1	16	TRBD2	CAWSVLVGGPYNEQFF	TGTGCCTGGAGTGTACTGGTGGGAGGGCCCTACAATGAGCAGTTCTTC
.	TRBV6-1	TRBJ2-7	13	.	CATQGVRGYEQYF	TGTGCCACCCAGGGAGTACGCGGGTACGAGCAGTACTTC
.	TRBV28	TRBJ1-1	16	TRBD1	CASSPRQGLGNTEAFF	TGTGCCAGCAGTCCCCGACAGGGTCTTGGGAACACTGAAGCTTTCTTT
few	TRBV7-9	TRBJ1-3	13	.	CASSSGAGNTIYF	TGTGCCAGCAGCTCCGGGGCGGGAAACACCATATATTTT
.	TRBV27	TRBJ1-2	16	.	CASRTPGPVGRHGYTF	TGTGCCAGCAGGACTCCCGGACCCGTCGGTCGGCATGGCTACACCTTC
.	TRBV15	TRBJ2-1	16	TRBD2	CATSRAGTSGMNEQFF	TGTGCCACCAGCAGGGCCGGGACTAGCGGGATGAATGAGCAGTTCTTC
.	TRBV5-1	TRBJ2-2	19	TRBD2	CASSLNPIRTSGSIGELFF	TGCGCCAGCAGCTTAAACCCAATACGGACTAGCGGGAGTATAGGGGAGCTGTTTTTT
.	TRBV27	TRBJ2-3	15	.	CAFPVDSPRGDTQYF	TGTGCCTTCCCGGTGGACTCCCCACGAGGGGATACGCAGTATTTT
.	TRBV11-3	TRBJ2-2	14	TRBD1	CASSSTGVIGELFF	TGTGCCAGCAGCTCGACAGGGGTCATCGGGGAGCTGTTTTTT
.	TRBV7-9	TRBJ2-2	10	.	CATSEGELFF	TGTGCCACCTCCGAGGGGGAGCTGTTTTTT
.	TRBV7-3	TRBJ1-6	14	.	CASKQSSYNSPLHF	TGTGCCAGCAAACAGAGCTCCTATAATTCACCCCTCCACTTT
.	TRBV5-1	TRBJ1-2	13	TRBD1	CASSPGQVYGYTF	TGCGCCAGCAGCCCCGGACAGGTCTATGGCTACACCTTC
.	TRBV7-2	TRBJ1-1	12	.	CASRVMGAEAFF	TGTGCCAGCAGGGTTATGGGGGCTGAAGCTTTCTTT
few	TRBV19	TRBJ2-7	13	TRBD1	CASSPQTGDEQYF	TGTGCCAGTAGTCCGCAGACAGGGGACGAGCAGTACTTC
.	TRBV27	TRBJ2-4	18	.	CASSWAHGGPLDKNIQYF	TGTGCCAGCAGTTGGGCTCACGGCGGCCCACTAGACAAAAACATTCAGTACTTC
.	TRBV5-1	TRBJ1-2	16	.	CASRSTDTAGVYGYTF	TGCGCCAGCAGGTCTACGGACACGGCGGGAGTCTATGGCTACACCTTC
.	TRBV15	TRBJ2-1	13	.	CATSRAGWDEQFF	TGTGCCACCAGCAGAGCGGGATGGGATGAGCAGTTCTTC
.	TRBV2	TRBJ2-7	17	TRBD1	CASSPLTSGQGIYEQYF	TGTGCCAGCAGTCCCCTTACATCGGGACAGGGGATCTACGAGCAGTACTTC
.	TRBV27	TRBJ2-1	14	.	CASGSVDSYNEQFF	TGTGCCAGCGGAAGTGTGGACTCCTACAATGAGCAGTTCTTC
.	TRBV5-4	TRBJ2-3	15	TRBD2	CASSLVGSGRGTQYF	TGTGCCAGCAGCTTGGTTGGTAGCGGGAGGGGTACGCAGTATTTT
.	TRBV25-1	TRBJ2-2	15	TRBD1	CASRPGTVNTGELFF	TGTGCCAGCAGACCCGGGACAGTTAACACCGGGGAGCTGTTTTTT
.	TRBV7-9	TRBJ2-3	16	TRBD2	CASSLVLAGGTDTQYF	TGTGCCAGCAGCTTAGTTCTAGCGGGGGGCACAGATACGCAGTATTTT
.	TRBV7-2	TRBJ2-7	13	.	CASSRAGPYEQYF	TGTGCCAGCAGTAGGGCGGGCCCCTACGAGCAGTACTTC
.	TRBV5-1	TRBJ2-2	15	TRBD2	CASSSLAGGTGELFF	TGCGCCAGCAGCTCCTTAGCGGGAGGCACCGGGGAGCTGTTTTTT
.	TRBV4-3	TRBJ2-4	13	.	CASSQERENIQYF	TGCGCCAGCAGCCAAGAAAGGGAGAACATTCAGTACTTC
.	TRBV28	TRBJ2-1	16	.	CASSLRTAYLHNEQFF	TGTGCCAGCAGTTTACGGACAGCCTATCTCCACAATGAGCAGTTCTTC
.	TRBV10-3	TRBJ2-1	16	TRBD2	CAISEAASGYYNEQFF	TGTGCCATCAGTGAGGCGGCTAGCGGTTACTACAATGAGCAGTTCTTC
.	TRBV11-2	TRBJ1-1	15	.	CASSPTPPSAWGAFF	TGTGCCAGCAGCCCCACCCCCCCCTCGGCTTGGGGAGCTTTCTTT
once	TRBV5-4	TRBJ2-2	14	TRBD2	CASSTTSGTGELFF	TGTGCCAGCAGCACAACTAGCGGGACCGGGGAGCTGTTTTTT
.	TRBV29-1	TRBJ2-7	13	.	CSVHRPGAYEQYF	TGCAGCGTTCATCGTCCGGGGGCCTACGAGCAGTACTTC
.	TRBV11-3	TRBJ1-3	14	.	CASSDGASGNTIYF	TGTGCCAGCAGCGATGGGGCCTCTGGAAACACCATATATTTT
.	TRBV18	TRBJ1-1	14	TRBD1	CASRTTGGRTEAFF	TGTGCCAGCAGAACCACAGGGGGCCGGACTGAAGCTTTCTTT
.	TRBV21-1	TRBJ2-1	16	.	CASSKEGTGAINEQFF	TGTGCCAGCAGCAAAGAGGGGACAGGGGCGATCAATGAGCAGTTCTTC
.	TRBV7-2	TRBJ2-1	11	.	CASSLAHEQFF	TGTGCCAGCAGCTTAGCGCATGAGCAGTTCTTC
.	TRBV29-1	TRBJ2-3	13	.	CSVVIGSTDTQYF	TGCAGCGTTGTTATCGGGAGCACAGATACGCAGTATTTT
.	TRBV7-9	TRBJ1-1	14	TRBD1	CARGSGTGNTEAFF	TGTGCCAGGGGGTCCGGGACAGGGAACACTGAAGCTTTCTTT
.	TRBV7-2	TRBJ2-5	16	.	CASSRQGGALQETQYF	TGTGCCAGCAGCCGGCAGGGGGGAGCTTTACAAGAGACCCAGTACTTC
.	TRBV18	TRBJ2-4	15	.	CASSPSSRAKNIQYF	TGTGCCAGCTCACCATCTAGCAGGGCCAAAAACATTCAGTACTTC
.	TRBV5-1	TRBJ2-5	15	.	CASSLFREGQETQYF	TGCGCCAGCAGCTTGTTTAGAGAAGGGCAAGAGACCCAGTACTTC
.	TRBV5-6	TRBJ2-5	13	TRBD2	CASSMGGLETQYF	TGTGCCAGCAGCATGGGAGGGCTCGAGACCCAGTACTTC
.	TRBV28	TRBJ2-7	17	TRBD1	CASSFPTQGATTYEQYF	TGTGCCAGCAGTTTTCCAACTCAGGGGGCTACCACATACGAGCAGTACTTC
.	TRBV4-3	TRBJ2-2	14	.	CASSRDRSFGELFF	TGCGCCAGCAGCCGAGACAGGTCCTTCGGGGAGCTGTTTTTT
.	TRBV6-6	TRBJ2-5	12	.	CASSDYQETQYF	TGTGCCAGCAGTGACTACCAAGAGACCCAGTACTTC
.	TRBV28	TRBJ1-2	14	TRBD1	CASSLPGQSCGYTF	TGTGCCAGCAGCCTACCGGGACAGAGCTGTGGCTACACCTTC
.	TRBV27	TRBJ2-7	14	.	CASSWTSTAPGQYF	TGTGCCAGCAGTTGGACCTCGACTGCCCCCGGACAGTACTTC
.	TRBV5-1	TRBJ2-7	11	TRBD1	CASRQGDEQYF	TGCGCCAGCAGACAGGGGGACGAGCAGTACTTC